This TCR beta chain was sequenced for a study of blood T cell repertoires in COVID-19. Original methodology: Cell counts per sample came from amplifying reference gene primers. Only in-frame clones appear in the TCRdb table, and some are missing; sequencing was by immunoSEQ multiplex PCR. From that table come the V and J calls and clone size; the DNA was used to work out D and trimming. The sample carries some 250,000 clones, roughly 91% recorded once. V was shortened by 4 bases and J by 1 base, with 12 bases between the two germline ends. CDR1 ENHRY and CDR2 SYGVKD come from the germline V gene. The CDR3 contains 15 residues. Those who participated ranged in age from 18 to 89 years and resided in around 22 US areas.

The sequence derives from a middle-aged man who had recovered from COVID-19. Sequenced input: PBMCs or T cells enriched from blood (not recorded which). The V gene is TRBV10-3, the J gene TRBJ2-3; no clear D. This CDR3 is CAISAQSTGTDTQYF. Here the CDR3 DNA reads TGTGCCATCAGTGCTCAATCGACTGGCACAGATACGCAGTATTTT.